Listed here is a single T cell receptor (beta chain). The antigen is undetermined. The CDR3 totals 13 residues. The germline V gene has CDR1 DFQATT and CDR2 SNEGSKA (reference sequence). Trimming cost V 5 bases and J 0 bases, with 11 bases left between them. TCRdb recomputed calls from the 5' RACE reads with MiXCR, one row per CDR3 protein. The table records under 400,000 distinct CDR3 sequences, roughly 20% of them present only once. These data originate in a study of T-cell memory formation after mild COVID-19. Whole-study context: Among the donors, TCR clusters were largely specific to each donor. General study results and limits: Second-wave clones that peaked on day 37 lacked confirmed SARS-CoV-2 specificity.

The receptor comes from an adult woman who had mild COVID-19 (a few samples of this study predate the infection). Cell type and time point are not known. Sequencing was carried out using PBMCs or a T cell subset sorted from them (not recorded which). V and J are TRBV20-1 and TRBJ2-7; D possibly corresponds to TRBD1 (6 bases). In nucleotides, the CDR3 is TGCAGTGCTGTGACAGGATACTCCTACGAGCAGTACTTC. Translated: CSAVTGYSYEQYF.